This T cell receptor beta chain was documented in a study of breast tumors, draining lymph nodes, adjacent tissues (dated by TCRdb to the mid-2010s). Looking at the study overall: In breast cancer patients, the study compared the TCR beta repertoires of tumor, adjacent nontumor tissue and axillary lymph nodes. The study was designed to assess the relationships and possible T-cell exchange between tumor, surrounding tissue and draining lymph node repertoires in human breast cancer.

To note about this clonotype: The specificity of this receptor is unknown. A junction boundary mismatches the germline segment, possibly from a read error.

Paper-wide results and their limitations: The conclusion that tumor T cells originate in lymph nodes was framed as consistent with a hypothesis rather than directly demonstrated. Tumor and nontumor tissue repertoires were found to be significantly more similar in luminal-like than in basal-like breast cancer. Tumors showed preferential V and J gene usage, and their T-cell repertoire diversity fell below that of lymph nodes yet above that of nontumor tissue. The data were considered consistent with most tumor T cells being derived from the lymph node and subsequently expanding within tumor tissue.

The adjacent samples were made up of nontumor breast tissue around the tumor. TCRdb records Illumina HiSeq 2000 as the sequencer. TCR beta chain libraries were generated through multiplex PCR amplification. The amplified TCR beta chain products were analyzed by high-throughput sequencing. TCRdb trimmed the raw reads at Q25, called clones with MiXCR and kept productive beta chains. Records with the same CDR3 protein are collapsed into one entry carrying the most frequent genes and DNA. Counted in this sample were about 16,000 distinct CDR3 sequences; roughly 46% of them appeared once. The ten largest clones take up approximately 12% of the sample. The germline V gene supplies CDR1 SGHTA and CDR2 FQGTGA. The CDR3 measures 15 amino acids from cysteine to phenylalanine. Solely the CDR3 DNA is kept, with 45 bases framed from the first base.

The sequence derives from a female donor with breast cancer. Some clones in this sample may be carry-over from other donors' samples. Sequences were obtained from tumor-adjacent breast tissue. The rearranged segments are TRBV7-3 and TRBJ2-7; TRBD2 aligns with 9 central bases. The sequenced DNA is TGTGCCAGCACCTTAAAAGCGGGGGGTCTCTACGAGCAGTACTTC. Translated, this gives CASTLKAGGLYEQYF.